The T cell receptor beta chain described here comes from a study of T cell responses to AZD1222 COVID-19 vaccine. Notes on this clone: Antigen unknown.

Findings and limits, study-wide: It should be noted that donors were predominantly white British and more often female, and clonal diversity was possibly underestimated. Researchers report vaccine-associated CD4 TCRs spanning spike, with dominance at 160-218 and 743-854. The peak T cell response came first, and repertoires were sampled only after it. Close to half of all spike-specific TCRs reportedly target regions of the variants that are unmutated.

Sequencing was performed with immunoSEQ multiplex PCR; in TCRdb, only in-frame clones are kept and a portion is missing. The sample carries tens of thousands of clones, over 80% recorded once. CDR1 and CDR2 (germline): SGHTA, FQGNSA. The CDR3 contains 15 residues. The germline V and J ends were trimmed by 0 bases and 2 bases, with 9 bases remaining between them. The chain links TRBV7-2 to TRBJ2-3; the D gene could be TRBD1 or TRBD2 (5 bases each). The source was peripheral blood, collected on day 0 of MenACWY control vaccination. This clonotype was sampled from an adult in good health. CDR3 coding DNA: TGTGCCAGCAGCTTAGCGACGGGACCCACAGATACGCAGTATTTT. Encoded protein: CASSLATGPTDTQYF.